What follows is one T cell receptor beta chain and its context. Its antigen remains unidentified. This sample is part of a study of cytomegalovirus exposure and HLA in healthy donors. Study overall: From 150 million to 200 million T cells, an earlier analysis saw roughly 100 million unique TCR beta sequences. In terms of ancestry, the Caucasian-associated cluster contained about four fifths of the roughly 400 genotyped donors. General study findings and limits: Cytomegalovirus association was listed for 150 to 200 TCR beta chains. Data from an earlier analysis indicated that most TCR beta V segments were productive either about 87% or about 30% of the time.

Amplification used 60 Vbeta primers and 13 Jbeta primers. The assay was immunoSEQ multiplex PCR, and TCRdb's table has in-frame clones only and misses some. The sample lists about 200,000 clones; approximately 85% were seen once. The ends were cut back, 1 base at V and 1 base at J, with 5 bases in the middle. Germline V CDR1 and CDR2: SGHDT, YYEEEE. The CDR3 contains 13 residues. The sample was PBMCs. This clonotype originated in a woman between 45 and 60 years old in good health and CMV-seronegative. This chain links TRBV5-6 with TRBJ1-1; D is uncertain. The CDR3 bases are TGTGCCAGCAGCTTGACACCGAACACTGAAGCTTTCTTT. Its translation: CASSLTPNTEAFF.